This TCR beta chain is from a study of Tregs in tolerant kidney transplant recipients. On this clone itself: Its antigen is currently unknown.

The length of the CDR3 is 16 residues. Per the germline V gene, CDR1 is SEHNR and CDR2 is FQNEAQ (reference sequence). V lost 2 bases, J lost 0 bases, and 11 bases lay in between. The repertoire was sequenced with immunoSEQ multiplex PCR; TCRdb's copy has only in-frame clones and lacks some. Of under 45,000 clones listed, around 95% are singletons. The source material was Tregs from blood cultured with allogeneic cells. The clonotype originates from a human donor in good health. The chain uses TRBV7-9 and TRBJ1-3; D not resolved. The CDR3 sequence: CASSLSRMSSGNTIYF. In DNA, the CDR3 is TGTGCCAGCAGCTTATCGCGCATGAGCTCTGGAAACACCATATATTTT.